A single T cell receptor beta chain is shown here with its context. This clone came up a few times. The antigen it recognizes is unknown. No much larger clone is present one base from it, and per-base qualities are unavailable. The CDR3 holds 16 amino acids from the cysteine to the phenylalanine. Here the CDR3 DNA is all that survives: 48 bases in frame from base 1. V and J lose 7 bases and 0 bases, and a span of 15 bases separates them. CDR1 MGHRA and CDR2 YSYEKL were looked up in the germline V gene. The sample comes from a study of cytomegalovirus exposure and HLA in healthy donors (dated by TCRdb to 2016 to 2017). Notes on the research overall: An earlier analysis of several hundred of the donors reported around 280 Gb of sequence data and 117 million unique TCR beta sequences obtained from 150 million to 200 million T cells. An earlier analysis of 500 to 750 of the donors applied high-throughput TCR beta sequencing to assess whether each TCR beta V gene segment acted as functional or pseudogenic. Donor age, sex, ethnicity and CMV serostatus were compiled alongside the repertoire data. Along with the approximately 650-subject first cohort, a separate validation cohort of some 130 different subjects was used. The number of typed donors differed by locus: roughly 629-640 for A, B, C, DRB1 and DQB1; about 520 for DQA1; some 590 for DPA1; and about 450 for DPB1. An early release covering around 630 HLA-typed donors comprised around 300 gigabases of sequencing data and 85 million or so unique TCR sequences. Genome-wide SNP genotypes for about three fifths of the roughly 670 donors were used in a later genetic analysis, which treated that subset as a discovery cohort. The T cell repertoires of 666 subjects were profiled by immunosequencing and related to cytomegalovirus serostatus. About five DR-DQ haplotypes were treated as single units for association and clustering because of strong linkage in the cohort. Among 300 to 500 genotyped donors of the cohort, an average of roughly 230,000 unique TCR beta nucleotide sequences was sequenced per donor, of which about 19% were non-productive. Of the approximately 400 genotyped donors, 70% to 90% were placed in the genetic ancestry cluster associated with self-reported Caucasian donors. HLA typing included class I and class II loci at four-digit resolution. To study patterns of TCR occurrence, a later analysis re-analyzed previously published TCR beta repertoires from 500 to 850 donors and added high-resolution HLA genotyping. All discovery cohort repertoires had been generated using a single sequencing platform. High-throughput TCR immunosequencing, statistical association of individual TCRs with disease status, and machine learning were combined to predict cytomegalovirus infection status. Rather than using new phenotypic data, the later analysis identified candidate immune exposures from TCR beta sequences and from how often those sequences occurred across donors. The study aimed to test whether signatures of past pathogen exposure could be identified by cataloging public T cell receptors. Beyond this particular receptor, the publication reports: Three of the identified cytomegalovirus-associated TCR beta chains were confirmed in vitro to be specific for cytomegalovirus antigens. A cluster of highly shared sequence variants was judged likely to represent a technical artifact of the sequencing pipeline. In a later genetic analysis, a missense DCLRE1C variant was associated with V-gene and J-gene trimming of TCR beta chains, and the association was replicated in an independent cohort. In a later analysis, most CMV-associated TCR beta chains were found to appear HLA-restricted, with HLA associations seemingly driven largely by CMV exposure. Because some donors lacked HLA typing at each locus, the association tests relied only on the typed subset. This cohort had only TCR beta chains sequenced, and the lack of alpha or paired-chain data limited which features could be detected. According to the authors, the approach could potentially be generalized to other disease states and immunological phenotypes. A further reported finding was that TCR beta sequences accurately predicted the HLA-A and HLA-B alleles for most subjects in the first cohort. A later analysis found that HLA-associated TCR beta chains were more clonally expanded and had lower generation probabilities than equally common non-associated chains. Most TCR sequences were seen in very few donors, while some public TCRs were found in many individuals. The study gave a list of more than 150 TCR beta chains associated with cytomegalovirus. A later analysis reported that several top co-occurrence clusters appeared linked to parvovirus B19, influenza, CMV and Epstein-Barr virus. Correlated functional status among segregating V segments might reflect linkage disequilibrium, but an unknown experimental factor could not be ruled out. Compared with the 666-donor mean, donors in an Asian-associated ancestry cluster had fewer N-insertions in productive TCRs, according to a later genetic analysis. The presence/absence analyses assumed that sequencing depth was roughly uniform across donors, and that assumption may not be true. The classifier was reported to diagnose cytomegalovirus status with high specificity and sensitivity in both the original cohort and the validation cohort. Strong co-occurrence of HLA alleles, especially DR and DQ, made assigning TCR associations to individual alleles difficult. Specific HLA alleles were associated with over 15,000 TCR beta sequences at a false discovery rate of 0.05 in a later analysis. Because the 87-base-pair reads could not distinguish some IMGT-functional V segments, including TRBV6-2 and TRBV6-3, those segments were excluded. The only immune exposure information available for the cohort was CMV serostatus. In a later analysis, TCR association rates were found to vary across HLA loci, with the most associated TCRs seen for DRB1 alleles and the fewest for HLA-C alleles. In an earlier analysis of approximately 600 of the donors, most TCR beta V segments were observed in productive rearrangements about 90% or about 30% of the time, broadly matching IMGT annotations. About 15 rarely observed V segments, including chromosome 9 orphons, were excluded from the earlier analysis of a few hundred of the donors because counts were too low.

The cohort comprised around 690 healthy bone marrow donors. At the time of sampling, every cohort member was nominally healthy, though immune exposures that went unrecorded were likely present. The donor tested CMV seropositive, placing the donor among the 310 or so seropositive members of the cohort. A peripheral blood sample was provided by each donor, and peripheral blood mononuclear cells were used for TCR beta sequencing. The Qiagen DNeasy Blood Extraction Kit was used to extract genomic DNA from the blood cell samples. Receptor amplification or capture employed the immunoSEQ multiplex PCR assay. For the multiplex PCR, a mixture combining 60 forward primers for TCR Vbeta segments and 13 reverse primers for TCR Jbeta segments was used. A multiplex PCR assay on genomic DNA amplified the CDR3 region of rearranged TCR beta genes. On the Illumina HiSeq System, the amplified TCR beta libraries were sequenced as 87-base-pair reads. Per the source publication's procedure: A later analysis counted about 80 million unique TCR beta chains across the 550 to 750 repertoires, and some 11 million of these chains were shared by at least two donors. To remove PCR and sequencing errors, raw reads were error-corrected and collapsed into unique sequences using a nearest-neighbor algorithm that merged closely related sequences. Alignment of CDR3 sequences to IMGT reference sequences was used to assign V, D and J gene segments. For a sequence to be retained, at least a six-nucleotide match to both a V gene segment and a J gene segment was required. Rearrangements were called productive when the CDR3 lacked stop codons and stayed in frame with V and J; all others were non-productive. CDR3 was defined by IMGT convention, running from the second conserved V-encoded cysteine to the conserved J-encoded phenylalanine. The earlier analysis of 587 of the donors excluded sequences that lacked an unambiguous match to a single V gene segment. In an earlier analysis of 587 of the donors, V segments were called functional above 56.7% productive rearrangements and were called segregating when the between-donor standard deviation exceeded 5%. A statistical classification framework was developed to diagnose cytomegalovirus status using the catalog of TCR beta chain sequences. In a later analysis, TCR nucleotide sequences were compared against IMGT/GENE-DB human TR gene sequences so that V and J genes could be assigned. A later analysis assigned CDR3 sequences and most-parsimonious VDJ recombination scenarios with the TCRdist pipeline. In a later analysis, every TCR beta chain was defined by the combination of its CDR3 amino acid sequence and its V-gene family, and reads without a unique V-gene family were dropped. As a way to deal with suspected cross-contamination and a sequencing artifact, a later analysis dropped 450 to 600 nucleotide sequences that were highly shared and had low generation probability. In a later analysis, a clonal expansion index for each public chain was calculated from normalized within-repertoire ranks of inferred template counts. A later analysis computed generation probabilities with a VDJ recombination model fitted to out-of-frame rearrangements, and checked the results against IGoR. In a later analysis, TCR-TCR, TCR-HLA and TCR-CMV co-occurrence was scored with hypergeometric tests, and a repertoire-size bias correction was applied to TCR pairs. In a later analysis, false discovery rates were estimated by permuting HLA or CMV assignments 20 times. A later analysis grouped co-occurring TCRs with DBSCAN, adding TCRdist sequence similarity when clustering within HLA-allele-positive subsets. Repertoires with fewer than 30,000 or more than 120,000 public chains, plus five repertoires with anomalous nucleotide sharing, were excluded from co-occurrence clustering. TCRdb stores this immuneACCESS table with in-frame sequences only. Part of the clones is absent; in the studies checked, under half of the shortfall reflects unresolved V genes, and no reason is known for the rest. V, J and clone size derive from that table, while D and trimming were established from the DNA sequence. This sample is represented by around 130,000 clones; roughly 70% of them were singletons. 2.1% of the sample comes from the top ten.

Rearrangement joined TRBV4-1 to TRBJ2-2, with an unclear D gene assignment. The clonotype originates from a woman aged 40 to 50 in good health and CMV-seropositive. Sequenced input: PBMCs. In nucleotides, the sequence is TGCGCCAGCACTTCAAGAGTCGCCCCGAACACCGGGGAGCTGTTTTTT. It specifies CASTSRVAPNTGELFF.